The next 9 T cell receptor beta chains were all read from a single sample in a study of cytomegalovirus exposure and HLA in healthy donors. With 60 Vbeta and 13 Jbeta primers, the PCR was carried out. Assay used: immunoSEQ multiplex PCR; TCRdb lists only in-frame clones, some missing. The sample consists of more than 95,000 clones, roughly 72% of them appearing once. Material: PBMCs. Every receptor here comes from a woman aged 50 to 60 in good health and CMV-seropositive.

This clone came up once. This sequence joins TRBV7-9 and TRBJ1-2; 10 bases match TRBD1. After removal of 6 bases from V and 4 bases from J, the junction contained 11 bases not matched to a gene. CDR3 length: 16 residues. Germline V lookup: CDR1 SEHNR, CDR2 FQNEAQ (reference sequence). CDR3 nucleotide sequence: TGTGCCAGCAGTTTTACCGGGACAGGGGACCCCTATGGCTACACCTTC. Protein product: CASSFTGTGDPYGYTF.

The chain employs TRBV4-3 and TRBJ2-3, with TRBD2 as a possible D gene (7 bases). Germline values: CDR1 LGHNA, CDR2 YSLEER. Between the trimmed V and J ends, which lost 1 base and 2 bases, there was a span of 16 bases. The CDR3 is 17 residues long. CDR3 sequence reads: CASSQGMGGGATDTQYF. The CDR3 nucleotides are TGCGCCAGCAGCCAAGGGATGGGAGGGGGGGCCACAGATACGCAGTATTTT.

This chain uses TRBV15 with TRBJ1-2, with D perhaps matching TRBD1 (5 bases). This CDR3 spans 16 amino acids. The germline V gene encodes CDR1 LNHNV and CDR2 YYDKDF (reference sequence). V lost 7 bases to trimming and J lost 5 bases, with 23 bases between them. CDR3 protein: CATTPDAPGLGYGYTF. The CDR3 DNA reads as TGTGCCACCACCCCGGATGCCCCAGGGCTGGGATATGGCTACACCTTC.

The V gene is TRBV19, the J gene TRBJ1-3; the match to TRBD1 covers 9 bases. The J segment lost 3 bases and the V segment lost 4 bases, leaving 4 bases of the junction unmatched. Germline loops: CDR1 LNHDA, CDR2 SQIVND (reference sequence). This CDR3 contains 15 residues. The CDR3 nucleotides read TGTGCCAGTAGTACACAGGGGGCGCTTGGAAACACCATATATTTT. This gives the protein CASSTQGALGNTIYF.

The genes are TRBV4-2 and TRBJ1-3; maybe TRBD1 (5 bases). Between the trimmed V and J ends, which lost 1 base and 0 bases, there was a span of 7 bases. In germline, CDR1 is LGHNA, CDR2 YNFKEQ. The CDR3 covers 15 residues. The CDR3: CASSQGRGSGNTIYF. The CDR3 bases are TGTGCCAGCAGCCAAGGGAGGGGCTCTGGAAACACCATATATTTT.

The rearrangement links TRBV19 to TRBJ2-5; 9 bases match TRBD1. CDR1 LNHDA and CDR2 SQIVND come from the germline V gene (reference sequence). J lost 3 bases, V lost 10 bases, and 12 bases had no gene match. The CDR3 contains 15 residues. This chain's CDR3 is CATSTGGRIKETQYF. Here the CDR3 DNA reads TGTGCCACCAGCACAGGGGGCAGGATAAAAGAGACCCAGTACTTC.

The chain links TRBV4-2 to TRBJ1-2, with 7 bases matching TRBD1. Germline-derived CDR1 and CDR2 are LGHNA and YNFKEQ. Losses at the gene ends were 2 bases for V and 3 bases for J; bases not matched to a gene: 6. The CDR3 is 15 amino acids. For the CDR3, the DNA is TGTGCCAGCAGCCAAAAAACAGGGGCGGACTATGGCTACACCTTC. Its protein product is CASSQKTGADYGYTF.

This chain uses TRBV18 with TRBJ1-1; no definite D call. The germline CDR1 and CDR2 sequences are KGHSH and LQKENI. Trimming removed 6 bases from V and 1 base from J, with 9 bases in between. CDR3 length equals 13 residues. In nucleotides, the CDR3 is TGTGCCAGCTCTCACAGCAAGAACACTGAAGCTTTCTTT. It is translated as CASSHSKNTEAFF.

The chain is built from TRBV18 and TRBJ1-2; TRBD1 might be the D (6 bases). The germline CDR1 and CDR2 sequences are KGHSH and LQKENI. Trimming pared 7 bases from V and 2 bases from J, leaving 11 bases between. The CDR3 runs to 13 residues. The CDR3 reads CASLQGKNYGYTF. In nucleotides, the CDR3 is TGTGCCAGCTTACAGGGTAAAAACTATGGCTACACCTTC.